Shown below are 26 T cell receptor beta chains from a single sample sequenced in a study of blood T cell repertoires in COVID-19. Data came from immunoSEQ multiplex PCR; TCRdb stores just in-frame clones and leaves some out. This table holds under 300,000 clones, about three quarters found once. The sequencing input was peripheral blood. The source is a woman older than 75 with acute or convalescent COVID-19.

A remark on this clone: This sample includes further DNA sequences coding for the same CDR3. The chain carries TRBV19 and TRBJ1-3; no clear D. The ends were cut back, 3 bases at V and 1 base at J, with 7 bases in the middle. From germline, CDR1 is LNHDA and CDR2 SQIVND (reference sequence). The CDR3 runs 14 residues. CDR3 sequence: CASSITGSGNTIYF. The CDR3 region has the DNA TGTGCCAGTAGTATTACCGGGTCTGGAAACACCATATATTTT.

CDR3 nucleotide sequence: TGTGCCAGCAGCTTCCCCCAAGGCGGGGGAGATACGCAGTATTTT. It is translated as CASSFPQGGGDTQYF. This chain joins TRBV5-4 and TRBJ2-3, with 7 bases identical to TRBD2. CDR1 and CDR2 from the germline V gene are SGHNT and YYREEE (reference sequence). V shed 2 bases and J 5 bases; nucleotides not matched to a gene: 8. The CDR3 is made up of 15 amino acids.

This chain connects TRBV6-1 to TRBJ1-1; no definite D call. CDR1 and CDR2 from the germline V gene are MNHNS and SASEGT. Trimming stripped 0 bases from V and 7 bases from J, with 9 bases between. This CDR3 is 13 amino acids long. The CDR3 coding sequence is TGTGCCAGCAGTGAAGCTATTTCGTTTGAAGCTTTCTTT. It translates to CASSEAISFEAFF.

The V gene is TRBV6-2 or TRBV6-3, the J gene TRBJ2-3; no clear D gene. Trimming took 0 bases from V and 2 from J, leaving 12 bases between them. CDR1 MNHEY and CDR2 SVGEGT come from the germline V gene. This CDR3 comprises 16 residues. The CDR3 protein is CASSYSLNLNTDTQYF. For the CDR3, the DNA is TGTGCCAGCAGTTACTCCTTAAATCTTAACACAGATACGCAGTATTTT.

CDR3 sequence: CASSVVGGTTTDTQYF. Here the CDR3 DNA reads TGTGCCAGCAGCGTAGTCGGGGGGACTACCACAGATACGCAGTATTTT. V and J are TRBV9 and TRBJ2-3, with 7 bases lining up with TRBD2. V lost 0 bases and J lost 2; bases outside the gene matches: 6. CDR1 is SGDLS and CDR2 is YYNGEE in the germline V gene. The CDR3 length is 16 residues.

The rearrangement uses TRBV7-9 and TRBJ1-6, with D hard to call. Trimming took 1 base from V and 2 from J, leaving 6 bases between them. In germline, CDR1 is SEHNR, CDR2 FQNEAQ (reference sequence). This CDR3 spans 15 amino acids. The CDR3 is CASSLDVTYNSPLHF. The CDR3 coding sequence is TGTGCCAGCAGCTTAGATGTTACCTATAATTCACCCCTCCACTTT.

The rearrangement uses TRBV7-9 and TRBJ1-3, with D uncertain. Germline CDR1 and CDR2: SEHNR and FQNEAQ (reference sequence). The CDR3 is 14 residues long. V lost 0 bases to trimming and J lost 3 bases, with 6 bases between them. The CDR3 is CASSLAGDGNTIYF. The CDR3 DNA reads as TGTGCCAGCAGCTTAGCGGGAGATGGAAACACCATATATTTT.

This clone appeared many times. This chain links TRBV29-1 with TRBJ2-1; D may be TRBD2 (6 bases). This CDR3 spans 15 amino acids. The ends were cut back, 7 bases at V and 0 bases at J, with 16 bases in the middle. Germline-derived CDR1 and CDR2 are SQVTM and ANQGSEA. The CDR3 loop is CSGGVGANSYNEQFF. In DNA, the CDR3 is TGCAGCGGCGGGGTAGGGGCTAACTCCTACAATGAGCAGTTCTTC.

The chain recombines TRBV6-5 with TRBJ2-3; D gene uncertain. Germline CDR1 MNHEY, CDR2 SVGAGI. The V end was cut by 6 bases, the J end by 5 bases, with 15 bases between. There are 14 residues in the CDR3. The CDR3 loop reads CASRDGVTLDTQYF. The DNA for the CDR3 is TGTGCCAGCAGGGATGGAGTAACCTTAGATACGCAGTATTTT.

This clone has just a few counts. This sequence joins TRBV6-2 or TRBV6-3 and TRBJ2-6, with a tentative D call TRBD1 (6 bases). Germline V gene data show CDR1 as MNHEY and CDR2 as SVGEGT. Trimming cost V 5 bases and J 0 bases, with 11 bases left between them. The CDR3 runs 16 residues. The CDR3 sequence is CASSPPTGSGANVLTF. The CDR3 nucleotides are TGTGCCAGCAGTCCCCCGACAGGCTCTGGGGCCAACGTCCTGACTTTC.

The chain recombines TRBV5-1 with TRBJ2-3, with 7 bases matching TRBD1. In germline, CDR1 is SGHRS, CDR2 YFSETQ. The V segment lost 0 bases and the J segment 1 base; nucleotides outside the gene matches: 5. The CDR3 runs to 16 residues. As DNA, the CDR3 is TGCGCCAGCAGCTTGGCCCGGGACAGTGGCACAGATACGCAGTATTTT. Protein: CASSLARDSGTDTQYF.

This rearrangement joins TRBV7-2 to TRBJ2-2; D is uncertain. The CDR3 totals 15 residues. Germline V gene data show CDR1 as SGHTA and CDR2 as FQGNSA. The V end was cut by 3 bases, the J end by 0 bases, with 8 bases between. The CDR3 region is CASSLRLANTGELFF. The CDR3 coding sequence is TGTGCCAGCAGCTTGCGGTTAGCGAACACCGGGGAGCTGTTTTTT.

The V gene is TRBV2, the J gene TRBJ2-7, with 7 bases fitting TRBD1. Germline lookup yields CDR1 SNHLY and CDR2 FYNNEI. The V segment lost 8 bases and the J segment 1 base; nucleotides outside the gene matches: 14. The CDR3 sequence is 16 residues long. The CDR3 sequence: CASVAEGAVASYEQYF. The CDR3 DNA sequence: TGTGCCAGCGTTGCCGAGGGGGCCGTGGCATCCTACGAGCAGTACTTC.

The chain recombines TRBV19 with TRBJ1-1; D is unclear. Germline V gene data show CDR1 as LNHDA and CDR2 as SQIVND (reference sequence). Trimming pared 0 bases from V and 8 bases from J, leaving 13 bases between. This CDR3 contains 14 residues. The CDR3 protein is CASSIDAGGAEAFF. The CDR3 DNA reads as TGTGCCAGTAGTATAGACGCAGGAGGCGCGGAAGCTTTCTTT.

V is TRBV2 and J is TRBJ1-6; D not certain. CDR3 length equals 14 residues. Germline CDR1 reads SNHLY; CDR2 reads FYNNEI. V was shortened by 7 bases and J by 9 bases, with 16 bases between the two germline ends. This chain's CDR3 is CASTPEGGFSPLHF. CDR3 nucleotides: TGTGCCAGCACCCCGGAGGGAGGATTTTCACCCCTCCACTTT.

The chain joins TRBV11-2 to TRBJ2-6; 7 bases line up with TRBD2. The CDR3 is 18 amino acids. Germline lookup yields CDR1 SGHAT and CDR2 FQNNGV. With V trimmed by 5 bases and J by 2 bases, 12 bases remained unmatched. The CDR3 loop is CASSTVAGAIPGANVLTF. The DNA for the CDR3 is TGTGCCAGCAGCACCGTTGCGGGAGCGATACCTGGGGCCAACGTCCTGACTTTC.

The chain is built from TRBV7-8 and TRBJ1-2, with 8 nucleotides matching TRBD1. The CDR3 sequence is 15 residues long. The germline CDR1 and CDR2 sequences are SGHVS and FQNEAQ. The junction had 8 bases not matched to a gene; V was cut back by 5 bases and J by 3 bases. CDR3 protein: CASSPTGGLDYGYTF. The CDR3, as DNA: TGTGCCAGCAGCCCCACAGGGGGTCTAGACTATGGCTACACCTTC.

This clone was seen only once. The rearrangement links TRBV5-5 to TRBJ2-2; 8 nucleotides align to TRBD1. V gave up 0 bases and J gave up 6 bases; unmatched junction bases: 7. Germline CDR1 SGHKS, CDR2 YYEKEE (reference sequence). This CDR3 has 16 residues. CDR3 sequence reads: CASSLAGTGLAGELFF. CDR3 coding DNA: TGTGCCAGCAGCTTGGCCGGGACAGGATTGGCCGGGGAGCTGTTTTTT.

The chain employs TRBV7-2 and TRBJ2-1; perhaps TRBD2 as D (6 bases). The ends were cut back, 1 base at V and 9 bases at J, with 13 bases in the middle. The CDR3 is 14 amino acids. CDR1 and CDR2 from the germline V gene are SGHTA and FQGNSA. The DNA of the CDR3 is TGTGCCAGCAGCTTAGTTGTGGGAGCGGGTGAGCAGTTCTTC. Protein sequence: CASSLVVGAGEQFF.

The rearrangement uses TRBV6-2 or TRBV6-3 and TRBJ1-2; 7 bases agree with TRBD1. Germline V gene data show CDR1 as MNHEY and CDR2 as SVGEGT. The CDR3 sequence is 13 residues long. V was clipped by 5 bases and J by 12 bases; unmatched bases: 12. The CDR3 DNA follows: TGTGCCAGCAGTCCCGGGACAGCCGGAAGCCACACCTTC. Protein: CASSPGTAGSHTF.

The chain carries TRBV19 and TRBJ1-6; 7 nucleotides align to TRBD1. This CDR3 is 15 amino acids long. The J segment lost 10 bases and the V segment lost 4 bases, leaving 10 bases of the junction unmatched. Germline assignment: CDR1 LNHDA and CDR2 SQIVND (reference sequence). The CDR3: CASSTTGFSGSPLHF. The CDR3 nucleotides read TGTGCCAGTAGTACGACAGGGTTCAGTGGCTCACCCCTCCACTTT.

The chain combines TRBV7-8 with TRBJ2-3; D is ambiguous. Trimming removed 2 bases at V and 3 bases at J, with 15 bases between. From germline, CDR1 is SGHVS and CDR2 FQNEAQ. This CDR3 spans 16 amino acids. This CDR3 reads CASSLRRVIRTDTQYF. DNA of the CDR3: TGTGCCAGCAGCTTAAGACGGGTCATCAGAACAGATACGCAGTATTTT.

This clone occurred a few times. V gene TRBV5-4 combines with J gene TRBJ2-6; D remains ambiguous. This CDR3 has 16 residues. The V gene lost 1 base and the J gene lost 0 bases, with 8 bases spanning the gap. Germline CDR1 SGHNT, CDR2 YYREEE (reference sequence). The CDR3 DNA reads as TGTGCCAGCAGCTTGCCGACAAGCTCTGGGGCCAACGTCCTGACTTTC. Translated, it gives CASSLPTSSGANVLTF.

This clone was observed a few times. The V gene is TRBV6-5, the J gene TRBJ2-5; the match to TRBD1 covers 7 bases. V was pared by 5 bases and J by 2 bases, with 5 bases of the junction left unmatched. The germline gives CDR1 MNHEY, CDR2 SVGAGI. This CDR3 has 14 residues. CDR3 sequence (DNA): TGTGCCAGCAGTCAAACGACAGGGCAAGAGACCCAGTACTTC. It encodes CASSQTTGQETQYF.

The chain carries TRBV27 and TRBJ1-6; 11 bases are a match to TRBD1. This CDR3 region has 17 residues. CDR1 is MNHEY and CDR2 is SMNVEV in the germline V gene (reference sequence). J lost 4 bases, V lost 6 bases, and 8 bases had no gene match. As DNA, the CDR3 is TGTGCCAGCAGGGCACTGGACAGGGGGCTGTATAATTCACCCCTCCACTTT. Amino acids: CASRALDRGLYNSPLHF.

The chain has TRBV11-2 and TRBJ2-4, with TRBD2 identical over 9 bases. The CDR3 runs 15 residues. V was clipped by 6 bases and J by 4 bases; unmatched bases: 7. CDR1 is SGHAT, CDR2 FQNNGV, per germline. The CDR3 loop is CASRRAGGLKNIQYF. The CDR3, as DNA: TGTGCCAGCAGGCGGGCGGGAGGGCTAAAAAACATTCAGTACTTC.